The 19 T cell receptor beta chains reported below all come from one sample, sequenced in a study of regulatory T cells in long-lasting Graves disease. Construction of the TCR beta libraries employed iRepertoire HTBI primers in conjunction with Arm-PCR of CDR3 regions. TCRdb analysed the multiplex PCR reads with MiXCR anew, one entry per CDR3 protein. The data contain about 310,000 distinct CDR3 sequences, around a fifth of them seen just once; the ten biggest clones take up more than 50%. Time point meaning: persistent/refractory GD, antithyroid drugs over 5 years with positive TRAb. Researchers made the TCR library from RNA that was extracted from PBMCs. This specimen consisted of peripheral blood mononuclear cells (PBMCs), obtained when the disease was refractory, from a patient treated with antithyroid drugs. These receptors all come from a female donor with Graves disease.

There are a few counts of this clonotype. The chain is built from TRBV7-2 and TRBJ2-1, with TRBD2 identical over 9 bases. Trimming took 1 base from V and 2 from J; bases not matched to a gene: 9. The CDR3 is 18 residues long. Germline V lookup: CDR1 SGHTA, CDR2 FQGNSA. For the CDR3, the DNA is TGTGCCAGCAGCTTAGTACATAGCGGGAGAGGGCCCTACAATGAGCAGTTCTTC. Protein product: CASSLVHSGRGPYNEQFF.

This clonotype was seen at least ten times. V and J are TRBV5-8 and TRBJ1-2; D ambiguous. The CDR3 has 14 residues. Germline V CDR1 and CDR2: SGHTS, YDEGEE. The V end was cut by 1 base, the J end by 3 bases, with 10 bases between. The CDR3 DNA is TGTGCCAGCAGCTTGCCCGGCAGCTACTATGGCTACACCTTC. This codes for CASSLPGSYYGYTF.

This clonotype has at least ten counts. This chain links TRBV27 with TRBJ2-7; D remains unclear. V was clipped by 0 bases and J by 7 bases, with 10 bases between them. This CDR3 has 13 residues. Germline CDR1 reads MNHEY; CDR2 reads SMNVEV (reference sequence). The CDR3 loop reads CASSLSYGGEQYF. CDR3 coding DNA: TGTGCCAGCAGTTTATCATACGGTGGAGAGCAGTACTTC.

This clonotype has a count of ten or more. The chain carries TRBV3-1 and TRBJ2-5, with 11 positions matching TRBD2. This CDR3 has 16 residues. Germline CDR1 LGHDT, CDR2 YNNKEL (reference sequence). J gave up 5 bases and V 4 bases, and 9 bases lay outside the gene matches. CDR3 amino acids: CASSLTRLAGRETQYF. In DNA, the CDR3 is TGTGCCAGCAGCCTCACACGACTAGCGGGAAGGGAGACCCAGTACTTC.

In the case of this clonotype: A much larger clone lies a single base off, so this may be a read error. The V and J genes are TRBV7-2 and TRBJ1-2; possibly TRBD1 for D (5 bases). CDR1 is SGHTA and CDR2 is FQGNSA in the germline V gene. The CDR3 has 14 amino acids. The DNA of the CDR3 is TGTGCCAGCAGCTTAGCGCGGCAGGGAGGTGGCTACATCTTC. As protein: CASSLARQGGGYIF.

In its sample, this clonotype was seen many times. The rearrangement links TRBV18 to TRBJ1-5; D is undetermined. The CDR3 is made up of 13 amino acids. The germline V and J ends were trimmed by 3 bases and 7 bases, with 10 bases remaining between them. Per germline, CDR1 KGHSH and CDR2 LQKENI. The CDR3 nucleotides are TGTGCCAGCTCACCTGAGGGTAACCAGCCCCAGCATTTT. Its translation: CASSPEGNQPQHF.

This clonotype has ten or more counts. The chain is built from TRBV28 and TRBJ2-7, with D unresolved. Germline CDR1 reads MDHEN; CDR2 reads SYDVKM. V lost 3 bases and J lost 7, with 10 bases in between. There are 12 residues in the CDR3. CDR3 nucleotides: TGTGCCAGCAGTTTCATGGTCGGAGAGCAGTACTTC. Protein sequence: CASSFMVGEQYF. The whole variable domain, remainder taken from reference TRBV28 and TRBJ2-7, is DVKVTQSSRYLVKRTGEKVFLECVQDMDHENMFWYRQDPGLGLRLIYFSYDVKMKEKGDIPEGYSVSREKKERFSLILESASTNQTSMYLCASSFMVGEQYFGPGTRLTVT.

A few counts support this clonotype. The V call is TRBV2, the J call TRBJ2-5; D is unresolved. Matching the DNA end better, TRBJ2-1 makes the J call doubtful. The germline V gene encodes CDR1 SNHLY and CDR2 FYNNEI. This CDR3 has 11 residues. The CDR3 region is CASSGENEQFF. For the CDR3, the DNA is TGTGCCAGCAGTGGCGAAAATGAGCAGTTCTTC.

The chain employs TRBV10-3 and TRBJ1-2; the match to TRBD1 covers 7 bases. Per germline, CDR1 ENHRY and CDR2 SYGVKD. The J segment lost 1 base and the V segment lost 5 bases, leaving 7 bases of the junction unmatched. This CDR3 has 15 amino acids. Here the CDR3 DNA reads TGTGCCATCAGTTATGGACAGGACCTTAACTATGGCTACACCTTC. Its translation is CAISYGQDLNYGYTF.

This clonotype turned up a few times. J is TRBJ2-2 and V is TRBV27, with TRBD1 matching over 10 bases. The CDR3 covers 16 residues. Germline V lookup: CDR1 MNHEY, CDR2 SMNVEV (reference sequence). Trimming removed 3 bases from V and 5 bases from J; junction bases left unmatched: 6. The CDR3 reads CASSFDRGLRTGELFF. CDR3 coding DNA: TGTGCCAGCAGTTTCGACAGGGGGCTGAGAACCGGGGAGCTGTTTTTT.

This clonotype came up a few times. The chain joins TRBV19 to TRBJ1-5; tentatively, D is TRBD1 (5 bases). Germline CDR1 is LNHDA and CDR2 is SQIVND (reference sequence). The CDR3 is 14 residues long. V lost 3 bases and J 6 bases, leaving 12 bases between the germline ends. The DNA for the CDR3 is TGTGCCAGTAGTATCGGACTCACAGGTCAGCCCCAGCATTTT. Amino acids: CASSIGLTGQPQHF.

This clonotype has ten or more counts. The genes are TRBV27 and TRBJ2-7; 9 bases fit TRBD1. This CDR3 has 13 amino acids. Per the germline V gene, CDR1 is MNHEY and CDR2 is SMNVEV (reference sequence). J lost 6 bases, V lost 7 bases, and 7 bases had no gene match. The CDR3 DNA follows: TGTGCCAGCAATGGCCGGGACAGGGTCGAGCAGTACTTC. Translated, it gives CASNGRDRVEQYF.

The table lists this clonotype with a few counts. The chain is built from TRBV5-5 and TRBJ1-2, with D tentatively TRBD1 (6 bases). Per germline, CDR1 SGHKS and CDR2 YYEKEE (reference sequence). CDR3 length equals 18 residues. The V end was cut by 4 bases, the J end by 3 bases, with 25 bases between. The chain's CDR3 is CASSLLGASRSTHYGYTF. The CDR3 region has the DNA TGTGCCAGCAGCCTGCTGGGGGCCTCGCGGTCCACCCACTATGGCTACACCTTC. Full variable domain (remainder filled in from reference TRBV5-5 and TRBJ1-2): DAGVTQSPTHLIKTRGQQVTLRCSPISGHKSVSWYQQVLGQGPQFIFQYYEKEERGRGNFPDRFSARQFPNYSSELNVNALLLGDSALYLCASSLLGASRSTHYGYTFGSGTRLTVV.

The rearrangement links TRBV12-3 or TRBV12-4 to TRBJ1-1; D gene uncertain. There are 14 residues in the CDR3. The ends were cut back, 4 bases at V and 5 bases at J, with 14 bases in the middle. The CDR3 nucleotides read TGTGCCAGCAGTTCCGCGGGTGGGGAGACTGAAGCTTTCTTT. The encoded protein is CASSSAGGETEAFF.

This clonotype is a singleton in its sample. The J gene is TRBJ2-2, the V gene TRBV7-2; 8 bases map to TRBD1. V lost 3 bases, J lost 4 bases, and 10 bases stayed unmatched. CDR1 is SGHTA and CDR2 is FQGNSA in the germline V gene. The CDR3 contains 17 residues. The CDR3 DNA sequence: TGTGCCAGCAGCTTTTCCCTACGCAGGGGGCTCACCGGGGAGCTGTTTTTT. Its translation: CASSFSLRRGLTGELFF.

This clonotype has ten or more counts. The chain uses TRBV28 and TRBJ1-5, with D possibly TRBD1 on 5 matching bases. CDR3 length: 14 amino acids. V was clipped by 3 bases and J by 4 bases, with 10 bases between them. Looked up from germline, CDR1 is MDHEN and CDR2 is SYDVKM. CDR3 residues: CASSLDNPNQPQHF. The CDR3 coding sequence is TGTGCCAGCAGTTTGGACAACCCGAATCAGCCCCAGCATTTT. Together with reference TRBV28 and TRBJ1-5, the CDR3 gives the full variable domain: DVKVTQSSRYLVKRTGEKVFLECVQDMDHENMFWYRQDPGLGLRLIYFSYDVKMKEKGDIPEGYSVSREKKERFSLILESASTNQTSMYLCASSLDNPNQPQHFGDGTRLSIL.

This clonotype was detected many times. The CDR3 reads CASSLGVFSGANVLTF. The CDR3 nucleotides read TGTGCCAGCAGTTTAGGCGTGTTCTCTGGGGCCAACGTCCTGACTTTC. The chain recombines TRBV28 with TRBJ2-6; D unresolved. Germline V gene lookup returns CDR1 MDHEN and CDR2 SYDVKM. V shed 2 bases and J shed 0 bases, with 8 bases lying between them. This CDR3 region has 16 residues.

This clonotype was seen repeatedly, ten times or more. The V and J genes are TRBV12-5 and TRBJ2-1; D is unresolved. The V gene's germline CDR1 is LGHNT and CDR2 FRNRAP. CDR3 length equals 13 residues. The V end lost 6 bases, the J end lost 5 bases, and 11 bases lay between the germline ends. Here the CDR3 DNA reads TGTGCTAGTGGAACCCCGGACGACAATGAGCAGTTCTTC. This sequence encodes CASGTPDDNEQFF.

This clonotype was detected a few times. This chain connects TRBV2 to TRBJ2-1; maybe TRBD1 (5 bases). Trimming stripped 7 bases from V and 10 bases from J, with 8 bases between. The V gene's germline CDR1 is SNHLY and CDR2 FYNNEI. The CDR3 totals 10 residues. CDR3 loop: CASKGLEQFF. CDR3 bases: TGTGCCAGCAAGGGGCTCGAGCAGTTCTTC.